This T cell receptor beta chain was profiled in a study of T cells in Graves' hyperthyroidism and ophthalmopathy. Unmatched junction bases numbered 9, after V lost 3 bases and J lost 3 bases. This CDR3 region has 16 residues. The V gene's germline CDR1 is MDHEN and CDR2 SYDVKM. Regions amplified from RNA transcripts were the TCR beta CDR3 regions. TCR CDR3 underwent first-round RT-PCR with the HTBI primer set. TCRdb used MiXCR to reprocess the multiplex PCR reads, holding one entry per CDR3 protein. The table records about 46,000 distinct CDR3 sequences, 49% of them present only once. The sequence was obtained from a woman aged 45-60 years with Graves' hyperthyroidism. The chain recombines TRBV28 with TRBJ2-7; TRBD1 agrees at 9 bases. Sequenced: peripheral blood or thyroid tissue (not recorded which). CDR3 in amino acids: CASSLGQGGGYYEQYF. The CDR3 DNA is TGTGCCAGCAGTTTGGGACAGGGAGGTGGGTACTACGAGCAGTACTTC. The complete variable domain, with remaining parts taken from reference TRBV28 and TRBJ2-7, reads DVKVTQSSRYLVKRTGEKVFLECVQDMDHENMFWYRQDPGLGLRLIYFSYDVKMKEKGDIPEGYSVSREKKERFSLILESASTNQTSMYLCASSLGQGGGYYEQYFGPGTRLTVT.